A selection of T cell receptor beta chains follows, all from one sample in a study of control samples from healthy donors and cancer patients. The data were produced by immunoSEQ multiplex PCR, yet TCRdb's version contains in-frame clones alone and is incomplete. The sample has under 150,000 clones, roughly 88% seen once. Sequencing was carried out using blood. The receptor source for this set is a man in his forties or fifties in good health. The CDR3 runs from the conserved cysteine through the conserved F or W. The D gene is left open where the match is weak. Rows may omit the clone size; those that give it use once, few, many or a size class.

j_call,clone_size,v_call,d_call,cdr3_aa,cdr3_nt
TRBJ1-2,-,TRBV29-1,-,CSVGKGTGYTF,TGCAGCGTTGGGAAAGGGACTGGCTACACCTTC
TRBJ1-1,once,TRBV2,-,CASGRQKNTEAFF,TGTGCCAGCGGGCGGCAGAAGAACACTGAAGCTTTCTTT
TRBJ1-5,-,TRBV5-5,TRBD1,CASSLGSGAQGAQHF,TGTGCCAGCAGCTTGGGTTCAGGAGCCCAGGGGGCCCAGCATTTT
TRBJ2-5,-,TRBV11-3,TRBD2,CASSLGRLAGTQETQYF,TGTGCCAGCAGCTTAGGCCGACTAGCAGGAACACAAGAGACCCAGTACTTC
TRBJ2-7,-,TRBV13,-,CASSTGRAYEQYF,TGTGCCAGCAGCACTGGTAGGGCCTACGAGCAGTACTTC
TRBJ1-2,once,TRBV5-4,TRBD1,CASSFTGGQGYTF,TGTGCCAGCAGCTTTACAGGGGGTCAAGGCTACACCTTC
TRBJ1-3,-,TRBV10-2,-,CASSLVSGTRGSGNTIYF,TGCGCCAGCAGCCTCGTTTCAGGGACGCGGGGCTCTGGAAACACCATATATTTT
TRBJ1-5,-,TRBV12-5,-,CASGSPQSGTSNQPQHF,TGTGCTAGTGGTTCCCCCCAAAGTGGGACTAGCAATCAGCCCCAGCATTTT
TRBJ2-7,-,TRBV6-1,TRBD2,CASSEVSGAAYEQYF,TGTGCCAGCAGTGAGGTTAGCGGGGCGGCCTACGAGCAGTACTTC
TRBJ1-1,-,TRBV11-1,-,CASSLRQLNTEAFF,TGTGCCAGCAGCTTGAGACAACTGAACACTGAAGCTTTCTTT
TRBJ2-7,once,TRBV7-9,-,CASSPKRGDEQYF,TGTGCCAGCAGCCCTAAGAGGGGGGACGAGCAGTACTTC
TRBJ2-1,-,TRBV5-1,-,CASSLPKGLNNEQFF,TGCGCCAGCAGCCTCCCGAAGGGCCTAAACAATGAGCAGTTCTTC
TRBJ2-7,once,TRBV11-3,-,CASSLGPTYEQYF,TGTGCCAGCAGCTTAGGGCCCACCTACGAGCAGTACTTC
TRBJ2-4,-,TRBV5-8,TRBD2,CASSLLAGGHNIQYF,TGTGCCAGCAGCTTGTTAGCGGGGGGCCACAACATTCAGTACTTC
TRBJ2-3,-,TRBV28,TRBD2,CASSFLAGTDTQYF,TGTGCCAGCAGTTTTCTAGCGGGCACAGATACGCAGTATTTT
TRBJ1-5,-,TRBV6-2/TRBV6-3,-,CASSYMGRGRQPQHF,TGTGCCAGCAGTTATATGGGCCGAGGTCGTCAGCCCCAGCATTTT
TRBJ1-1,-,TRBV7-9,-,CASSSEAVRAGGAFF,TGTGCCAGCAGCTCAGAGGCGGTCAGGGCGGGGGGAGCTTTCTTT
TRBJ2-2,-,TRBV5-4,-,CASHQEVLNTGELFF,TGTGCCAGCCACCAGGAGGTATTGAACACCGGGGAGCTGTTTTTT
TRBJ1-6,-,TRBV9,-,CASSVEGEPLSSYNSPLHF,TGTGCCAGCAGCGTGGAGGGGGAACCCCTAAGCTCCTATAATTCACCCCTCCACTTT
TRBJ1-6,-,TRBV6-1,-,CASSELDITSPLHF,TGTGCCAGCAGTGAGCTCGATATTACCTCACCCCTCCACTTT
TRBJ2-7,-,TRBV2,TRBD1,CASGKGQGSYEQYF,TGTGCCAGCGGGAAGGGACAGGGGTCCTACGAGCAGTACTTC
TRBJ1-1,-,TRBV24-1,-,CATSDLLGGKGEAFF,TGTGCCACCAGTGATTTGTTAGGGGGTAAGGGTGAAGCTTTCTTT
TRBJ2-2,-,TRBV7-3,-,CASSPRTLANTGELFF,TGTGCCAGCAGCCCACGGACCCTCGCGAACACCGGGGAGCTGTTTTTT
TRBJ1-5,once,TRBV24-1,-,CATSAGEIGNQPQHF,TGTGCCACTAGCGCAGGGGAGATAGGTAATCAGCCCCAGCATTTT
TRBJ1-2,once,TRBV5-1,-,CASSATAGGGYGYTF,TGCGCCAGCAGCGCCACCGCCGGGGGCGGCTATGGCTACACCTTC
TRBJ1-5,-,TRBV12-5,TRBD1,CASGQGQGSNQPQHF,TGTGCTAGTGGTCAGGGACAGGGGAGTAATCAGCCCCAGCATTTT
TRBJ1-6,-,TRBV6-1,-,CASMGGAYNSPLHF,TGTGCCAGCATGGGGGGCGCTTATAATTCACCCCTCCACTTT
TRBJ1-1,-,TRBV5-5,-,CASSLFRNTEAFF,TGTGCCAGCAGCTTGTTCCGGAACACTGAAGCTTTCTTT
TRBJ1-4,-,TRBV30,TRBD1,CAWSVPGGTREKLFF,TGTGCCTGGAGTGTACCAGGGGGGACGAGAGAAAAACTGTTTTTT
TRBJ2-7,-,TRBV3-1/TRBV3-2,TRBD2,CASTDRGGWEQYF,TGTGCCAGCACGGACCGGGGGGGCTGGGAGCAGTACTTC
TRBJ1-6,once,TRBV27,-,CASSPQLGNSPLHF,TGTGCCAGCAGTCCCCAGTTGGGAAATTCACCCCTCCACTTT
TRBJ1-2,-,TRBV7-9,-,CASSPANYGYTF,TGTGCCAGCAGCCCAGCTAACTATGGCTACACCTTC